This TCR beta chain stems from a study of human T cells and chemical hapten exposure. TCRdb re-called the RACE reads with MiXCR, one entry per CDR3 protein. Of fewer than 350,000 distinct CDR3 sequences listed, roughly 8% are singletons. There are 14 residues in the CDR3. After removal of 3 bases from V and 8 bases from J, the junction contained 0 bases not matched to a gene. Per germline, CDR1 SGHTA and CDR2 FQGTGA. Sample time point: pre-sensitization, week 0. Treatment indicated: therapeutic diphenylcyclopropenone sensitization with weekly scalp DPC. This clonotype was found many times. The TCR comes from a man in his late teens or twenties with alopecia areata. Some clones in this sample may be carry-over from other donors' samples. Specimen: whole blood, collected in connection with sensitization to the hapten diphenylcyclopropenone (DPC). This chain uses TRBV7-3 with TRBJ1-6, with 11 bases that match TRBD1. The CDR3 sequence is CASSLGQGDSPLHF. The CDR3 DNA reads TGTGCCAGCAGCTTGGGACAGGGGGATTCACCCCTCCACTTT.